The entry below gives a single TCR beta chain sequence along with its context. These data come from a study of technical replicates of blood from a few donors. Assay: immunoSEQ multiplex PCR; the TCRdb copy retains only in-frame clones and omits some. The data show fewer than 95,000 clones, approximately 95% seen once. Per the germline V gene, CDR1 is SGHRS and CDR2 is YFSETQ. Trimming removed 3 bases from V and 4 bases from J; junction bases left unmatched: 7. CDR3 size: 16 residues. The receptor was isolated from a human donor in good health. V is TRBV5-1 and J is TRBJ2-3, with 11 bases lining up with TRBD2. The sequenced sample was T cells isolated from PBMCs. The CDR3 sequence: CASSSPSGRTSDTQYF. The CDR3 bases are TGCGCCAGCAGCTCGCCTAGCGGGAGGACGTCAGATACGCAGTATTTT.